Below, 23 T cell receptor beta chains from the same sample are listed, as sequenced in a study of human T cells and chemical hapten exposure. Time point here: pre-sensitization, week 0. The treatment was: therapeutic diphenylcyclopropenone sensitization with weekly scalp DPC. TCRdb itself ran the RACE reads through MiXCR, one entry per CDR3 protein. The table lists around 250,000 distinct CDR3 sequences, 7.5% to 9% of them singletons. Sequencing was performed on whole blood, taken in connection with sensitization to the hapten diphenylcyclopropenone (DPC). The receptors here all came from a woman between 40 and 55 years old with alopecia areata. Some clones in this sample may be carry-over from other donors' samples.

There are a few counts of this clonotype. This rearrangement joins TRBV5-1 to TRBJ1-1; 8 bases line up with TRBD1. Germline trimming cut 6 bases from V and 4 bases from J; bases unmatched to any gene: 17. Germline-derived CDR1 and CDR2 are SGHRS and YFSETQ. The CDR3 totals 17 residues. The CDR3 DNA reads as TGCGCCAGCATAAGGACAGGGAACTTTGCCGAAGGCACTGAAGCTTTCTTT. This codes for CASIRTGNFAEGTEAFF.

Here the CDR3 reads CASSPRLRAYNEQFF. The CDR3 nucleotides are TGTGCCAGCAGCCCTCGGTTAAGGGCGTACAATGAGCAGTTCTTC. The chain links TRBV11-3 to TRBJ2-1; no firm D call. This CDR3 is built from 15 residues. Germline lookup yields CDR1 SGHNT and CDR2 YENEEA. Trimming took off 5 bases at V and 4 bases at J, with 15 bases between the two ends.

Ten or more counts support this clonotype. Here the CDR3 DNA reads TGTGCCATATCGCAGGGGGCAGGGCAGCCCCAGCATTTT. Amino acid sequence: CAISQGAGQPQHF. V gene TRBV7-2 combines with J gene TRBJ1-5; 8 nucleotides match TRBD1. The trim removed 10 bases at V and 7 bases at J, leaving 9 bases unmatched. Germline V gene sequence: CDR1 SGHTA, CDR2 FQGNSA. This CDR3 contains 13 residues.

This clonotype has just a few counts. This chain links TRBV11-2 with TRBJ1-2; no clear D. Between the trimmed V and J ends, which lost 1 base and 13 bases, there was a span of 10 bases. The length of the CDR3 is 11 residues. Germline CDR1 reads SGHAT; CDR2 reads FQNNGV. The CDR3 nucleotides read TGTGCCAGCAGCTTAGTCGGAACAACCACCTTC. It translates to CASSLVGTTTF.

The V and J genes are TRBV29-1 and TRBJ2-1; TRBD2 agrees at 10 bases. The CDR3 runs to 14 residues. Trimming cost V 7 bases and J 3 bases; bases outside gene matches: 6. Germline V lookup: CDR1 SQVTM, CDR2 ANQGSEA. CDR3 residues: CSALGLAIYNEQFF. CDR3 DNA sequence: TGCAGCGCCTTGGGACTAGCGATCTACAATGAGCAGTTCTTC.

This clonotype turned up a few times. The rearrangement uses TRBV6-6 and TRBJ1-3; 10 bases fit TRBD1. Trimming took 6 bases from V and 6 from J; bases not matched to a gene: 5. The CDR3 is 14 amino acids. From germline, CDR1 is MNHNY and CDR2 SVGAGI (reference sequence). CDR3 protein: CASSQTGGENTIYF. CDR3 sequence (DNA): TGTGCCAGCAGCCAGACAGGGGGCGAAAACACCATATATTTT.

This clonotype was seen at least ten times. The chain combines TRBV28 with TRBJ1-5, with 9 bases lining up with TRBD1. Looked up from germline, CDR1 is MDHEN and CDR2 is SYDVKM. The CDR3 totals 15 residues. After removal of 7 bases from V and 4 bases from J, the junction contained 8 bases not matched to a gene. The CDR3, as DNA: TGTGCCAGCAACACCGGGACAGGGCGTAATCAGCCCCAGCATTTT. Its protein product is CASNTGTGRNQPQHF.

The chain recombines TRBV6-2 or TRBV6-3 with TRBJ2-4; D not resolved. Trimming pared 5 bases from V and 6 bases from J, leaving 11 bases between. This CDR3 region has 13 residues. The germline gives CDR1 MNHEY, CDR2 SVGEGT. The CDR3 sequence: CASSPTAPNIQYF. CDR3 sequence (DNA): TGTGCCAGCAGTCCCACGGCCCCAAACATTCAGTACTTC.

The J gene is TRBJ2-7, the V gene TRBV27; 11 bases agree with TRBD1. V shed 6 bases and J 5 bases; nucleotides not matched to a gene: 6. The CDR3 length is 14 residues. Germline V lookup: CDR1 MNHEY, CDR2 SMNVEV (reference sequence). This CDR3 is CASSRGQGADEQYF. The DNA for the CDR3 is TGTGCCAGCAGCCGCGGACAGGGGGCGGACGAGCAGTACTTC.

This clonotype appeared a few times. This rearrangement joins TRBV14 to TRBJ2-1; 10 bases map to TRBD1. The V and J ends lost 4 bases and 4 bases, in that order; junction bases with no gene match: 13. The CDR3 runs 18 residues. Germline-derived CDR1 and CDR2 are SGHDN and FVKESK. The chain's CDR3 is CASSPLPGQGPPYNEQFF. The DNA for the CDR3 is TGTGCCAGCAGCCCTCTACCGGGACAGGGGCCGCCATACAATGAGCAGTTCTTC.

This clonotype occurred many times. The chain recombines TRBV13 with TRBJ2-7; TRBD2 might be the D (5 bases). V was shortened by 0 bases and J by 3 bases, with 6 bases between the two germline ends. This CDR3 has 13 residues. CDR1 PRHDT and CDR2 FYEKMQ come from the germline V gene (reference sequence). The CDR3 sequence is CASSLGRGYEQYF. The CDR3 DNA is TGTGCCAGCAGCTTAGGCCGGGGCTACGAGCAGTACTTC.

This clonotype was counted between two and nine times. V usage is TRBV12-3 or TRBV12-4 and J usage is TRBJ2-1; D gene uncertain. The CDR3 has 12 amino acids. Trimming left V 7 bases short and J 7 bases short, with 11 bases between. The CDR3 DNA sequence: TGTGCCAGCACCCTGGGTTTGAATGAGCAGTTCTTC. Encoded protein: CASTLGLNEQFF.

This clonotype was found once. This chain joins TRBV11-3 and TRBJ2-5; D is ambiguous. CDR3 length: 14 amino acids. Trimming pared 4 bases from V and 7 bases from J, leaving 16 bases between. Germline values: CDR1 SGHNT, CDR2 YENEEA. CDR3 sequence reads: CASSSSDGVGTQYF. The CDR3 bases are TGTGCCAGCAGCTCCTCGGACGGCGTTGGGACCCAGTACTTC. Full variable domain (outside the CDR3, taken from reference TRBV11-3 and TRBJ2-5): EAGVVQSPRYKIIEKKQPVAFWCNPISGHNTLYWYLQNLGQGPELLIRYENEEAVDDSQLPKDRFSAERLKGVDSTLKIQPAELGDSAVYLCASSSSDGVGTQYFGPGTRLLVL.

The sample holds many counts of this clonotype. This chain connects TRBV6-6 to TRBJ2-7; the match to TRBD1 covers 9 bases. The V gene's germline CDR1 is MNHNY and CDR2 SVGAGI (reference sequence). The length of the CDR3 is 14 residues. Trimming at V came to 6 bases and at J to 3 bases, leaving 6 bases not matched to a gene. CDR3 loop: CASSPGTGFYEQYF. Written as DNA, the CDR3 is TGTGCCAGCAGCCCCGGGACAGGGTTCTACGAGCAGTACTTC.

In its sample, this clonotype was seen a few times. The CDR3 here is CSARDGAGKRTEAFF. CDR3 coding DNA: TGCAGTGCTAGAGATGGTGCAGGGAAGCGCACTGAAGCTTTCTTT. The rearrangement uses TRBV20-1 and TRBJ1-1, with D possibly TRBD1 on 5 matching bases. Per germline, CDR1 DFQATT and CDR2 SNEGSKA (reference sequence). Trimming took off 0 bases at V and 4 bases at J, with 15 bases between the two ends. The CDR3 consists of 15 residues.

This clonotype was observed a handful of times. DNA for the CDR3: TGCAGCGTTGAAGATCCCGATCGGAAGCGCTTGGGGTTCTACAATGAGCAGTTCTTC. Translated, it gives CSVEDPDRKRLGFYNEQFF. This chain joins TRBV29-1 and TRBJ2-1; D gene ambiguous. The ends were cut back, 0 bases at V and 3 bases at J, with 24 bases in the middle. This CDR3 spans 19 amino acids. Germline CDR1 reads SQVTM; CDR2 reads ANQGSEA.

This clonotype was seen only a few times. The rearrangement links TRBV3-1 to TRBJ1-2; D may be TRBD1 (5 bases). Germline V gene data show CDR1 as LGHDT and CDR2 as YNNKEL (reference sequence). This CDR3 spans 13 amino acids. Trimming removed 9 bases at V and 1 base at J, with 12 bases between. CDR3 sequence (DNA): TGTGCCAGGATCCGGGGCAGTAACTATGGCTACACCTTC. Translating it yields CARIRGSNYGYTF.

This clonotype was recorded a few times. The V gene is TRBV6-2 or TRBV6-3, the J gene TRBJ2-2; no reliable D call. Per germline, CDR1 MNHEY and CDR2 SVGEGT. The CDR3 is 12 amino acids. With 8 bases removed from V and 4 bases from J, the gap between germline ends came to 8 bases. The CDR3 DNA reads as TGTGCCAGCCTTAGCAGCACCGGGGAGCTGTTTTTT. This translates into CASLSSTGELFF.

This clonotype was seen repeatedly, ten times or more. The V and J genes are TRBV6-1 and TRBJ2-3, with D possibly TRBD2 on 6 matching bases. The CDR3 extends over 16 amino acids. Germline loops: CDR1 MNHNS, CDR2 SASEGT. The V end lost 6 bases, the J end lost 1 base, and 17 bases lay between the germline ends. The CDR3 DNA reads TGTGCCAGCAGCAGGGCCGCCGGCGGGGGCACAGATACGCAGTATTTT. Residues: CASSRAAGGGTDTQYF.

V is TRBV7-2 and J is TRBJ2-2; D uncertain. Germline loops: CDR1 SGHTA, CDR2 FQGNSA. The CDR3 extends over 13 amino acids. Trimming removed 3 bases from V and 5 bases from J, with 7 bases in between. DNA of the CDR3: TGTGCCAGCAGCTTCTCGTCAACCGGGGAGCTGTTTTTT. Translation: CASSFSSTGELFF.

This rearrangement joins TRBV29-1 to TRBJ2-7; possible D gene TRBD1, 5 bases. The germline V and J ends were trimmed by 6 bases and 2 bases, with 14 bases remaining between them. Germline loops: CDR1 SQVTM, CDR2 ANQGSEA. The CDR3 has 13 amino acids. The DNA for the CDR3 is TGCAGCGTCCGTAAGGGGCTCACCTACGAGCAGTACTTC. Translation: CSVRKGLTYEQYF.

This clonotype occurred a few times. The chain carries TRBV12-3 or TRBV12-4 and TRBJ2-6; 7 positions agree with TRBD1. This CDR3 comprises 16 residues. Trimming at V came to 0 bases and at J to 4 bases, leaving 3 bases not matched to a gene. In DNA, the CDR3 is TGTGCCAGCAGTTTAGCACAGGGGTTGGGGGCCAACGTCCTGACTTTC. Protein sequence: CASSLAQGLGANVLTF.

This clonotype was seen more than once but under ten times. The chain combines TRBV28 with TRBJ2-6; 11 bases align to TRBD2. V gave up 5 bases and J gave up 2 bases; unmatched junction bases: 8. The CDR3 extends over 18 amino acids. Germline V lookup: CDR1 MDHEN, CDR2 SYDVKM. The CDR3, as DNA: TGTGCCAGCAGTCCTCCTGGACTAGCGGGTGCTGGGGCCAACGTCCTGACTTTC. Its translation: CASSPPGLAGAGANVLTF.